The 10 T cell receptor beta chains reported below all come from one sample, sequenced in a study of graft-versus-host responses after intestinal transplantation. Clones were read by immunoSEQ multiplex PCR, and TCRdb kept only the in-frame ones, dropping some. The sample includes fewer than 80,000 clones, around nine tenths seen only once; the top ten take 1.5% to 2%. For these receptors, no antigen is known. This sample comprised unstimulated CD8+ T cells sorted from spleen or lymph node cells, obtained before transplant. All receptors come from a human donor who was the organ donor for an intestinal transplant.

This clone was seen once. The V call is TRBV6-6, the J call TRBJ2-1; the match to TRBD2 covers 13 bases. The CDR3 loop spans 14 amino acids. J was trimmed by 8 bases and V by 5 bases; bases with no gene match: 3. Germline V CDR1 and CDR2: MNHNY, SVGAGI (reference sequence). The CDR3 DNA reads as TGTGCCAGCAGTAGACTAGCGGGAGGATATGAGCAGTTCTTC. Translation: CASSRLAGGYEQFF.

The chain has TRBV5-8 and TRBJ1-1; D is ambiguous. V was cut by 0 bases and J by 0 bases, with 12 bases left in between. The germline V gene encodes CDR1 SGHTS and CDR2 YDEGEE. The CDR3 has 16 residues. The CDR3 DNA sequence: TGTGCCAGCAGCTTGGCCAATTTACTCCTGAACACTGAAGCTTTCTTT. Its translation is CASSLANLLLNTEAFF. Combining the CDR3 with reference TRBV5-8 and TRBJ1-1 gives the whole variable domain EAGVTQSPTHLIKTRGQQATLRCSPISGHTSVYWYQQALGLGLQFLLWYDEGEERNRGNFPPRFSGRQFPNYSSELNVNALELEDSALYLCASSLANLLLNTEAFFGQGTRLTVV.

This clone has only one observation. The chain couples TRBV30 to TRBJ2-7; D ambiguous. The V end lost 6 bases, the J end lost 3 bases, and 15 bases lay between the germline ends. This CDR3 is built from 13 residues. Germline lookup yields CDR1 GTSNPN and CDR2 SVGIG (reference sequence). The CDR3 reads CACSRNTFYEQYF. CDR3 in DNA: TGTGCCTGCTCGAGGAATACCTTCTACGAGCAGTACTTC. Full variable domain (rest looked up from reference TRBV30 and TRBJ2-7): SQTIHQWPATLVQPVGSPLSLECTVEGTSNPNLYWYRQAAGRGLQLLFYSVGIGQISSEVPQNLSASRPQDRQFILSSKKLLLSDSGFYLCACSRNTFYEQYFGPGTRLTVT.

This clone was counted between two and nine times. The chain recombines TRBV7-3 with TRBJ2-7; TRBD1 aligns across 10 bases. Germline loops: CDR1 SGHTA, CDR2 FQGTGA. V was clipped by 5 bases and J by 5 bases; unmatched bases: 6. The length of the CDR3 is 14 residues. The DNA for the CDR3 is TGTGCCAGCAGCCCGACAGGGGGCTTTAACGAGCAGTACTTC. Translating it yields CASSPTGGFNEQYF.

This chain uses TRBV10-3 with TRBJ1-1; maybe TRBD1 (5 bases). V dropped 10 bases and J dropped 6 bases, with 12 bases sitting between them. This CDR3 contains 11 residues. CDR1 and CDR2 from the germline V gene are ENHRY and SYGVKD. The CDR3 spells CATREGPEAFF. For the CDR3, the DNA is TGTGCCACGAGGGAGGGACCTGAAGCTTTCTTT.

The J gene is TRBJ2-7, the V gene TRBV5-6; 9 bases are a match to TRBD1. CDR3 length equals 15 residues. CDR1 and CDR2 from the germline V gene are SGHDT and YYEEEE. J lost 4 bases, V lost 4 bases, and 9 bases had no gene match. Written as DNA, the CDR3 is TGTGCCAGCAGCACCGACAGGGGGAGACTATACGAGCAGTACTTC. This gives the protein CASSTDRGRLYEQYF.

This chain connects TRBV29-1 to TRBJ1-5, with D hard to call. This CDR3 region has 14 residues. Per germline, CDR1 SQVTM and CDR2 ANQGSEA. Trimming removed 3 bases at V and 2 bases at J, with 11 bases between. CDR3 region: CSVEAGEGNQPQHF. CDR3 nucleotides: TGCAGCGTTGAGGCGGGAGAGGGCAATCAGCCCCAGCATTTT.

The CDR3, as DNA: TGTGCCAGCAGCTTGGCCGGGGGGAGGGATCCGTACTTC. Its translation is CASSLAGGRDPYF. The chain couples TRBV5-6 to TRBJ2-7; 7 positions match TRBD2. This CDR3 is built from 13 residues. Germline loops: CDR1 SGHDT, CDR2 YYEEEE. Trimming removed 0 bases from V and 12 bases from J; junction bases left unmatched: 9.

This chain joins TRBV6-5 and TRBJ1-1; 8 positions match TRBD1. The CDR3 has 14 amino acids. The V gene's germline CDR1 is MNHEY and CDR2 SVGAGI. The V and J ends lost 4 bases and 5 bases, in that order; junction bases with no gene match: 6. CDR3: CASSSGQEGTEAFF. CDR3 bases: TGTGCCAGCAGTTCGGGACAGGAGGGGACTGAAGCTTTCTTT.

V usage is TRBV7-3 and J usage is TRBJ2-3, with D possibly TRBD2 on 5 matching bases. Trimming shortened V by 5 bases and J by 6 bases, and 12 bases separated the two germline ends. CDR1 and CDR2 (germline): SGHTA, FQGTGA. The CDR3 loop spans 13 amino acids. CDR3 sequence (DNA): TGTGCCAGCAGCCCCTCCCGAGGGGATACGCAGTATTTT. Protein product: CASSPSRGDTQYF.